This TCR beta chain is drawn from a study of T cells after yellow fever vaccination. Across the study: Low-cell-number fractions underwent preparation using SMART-Seq v4 Ultra Low Input. Study-wide results and limits: Abundant clonotypes from the bulk population could get into FACS-sorted repertoires as contaminants.

One entry per CDR3 protein results from TCRdb running MiXCR on the 5' RACE reads. Of approximately 300,000 distinct CDR3 sequences listed, approximately 11% were seen once; the top ten hold about 3.5%. Regarding this clonotype: Its antigen is unidentified.

The CDR3 totals 17 residues. The J segment lost 0 bases and the V segment lost 2 bases, leaving 6 bases of the junction unmatched. Germline assignment: CDR1 SGHNT and CDR2 YYREEE (reference sequence). This chain uses TRBV5-4 with TRBJ2-1; 9 positions match TRBD2. This material consisted of CD4+ T cells sorted from PBMCs, taken 45 days after the yellow fever booster vaccination. This receptor was taken from a man between 18 and 35 years old who received the YFV17D yellow fever vaccine. The CDR3, as DNA: TGTGCCAGCAGCTTCCCAGCGGGGGGTTTCTCCTACAATGAGCAGTTCTTC. This sequence encodes CASSFPAGGFSYNEQFF.